A single sample is the source of the 31 T cell receptor beta chains below, sequenced in a study of T cell repertoires in cytomegalovirus infection. Using its own MiXCR run on the reads, TCRdb lists one record per CDR3 protein. Here the sample spans more than 150,000 distinct CDR3 sequences, around a quarter being singletons. The sequenced sample was PBMCs. Receptors originate from a human donor in good health (CMV status not recorded). Some clones in this sample may be carry-over from other donors' samples.

The chain links TRBV2 to TRBJ2-7, with D unresolved. Germline loops: CDR1 SNHLY, CDR2 FYNNEI. Trimming shortened V by 3 bases and J by 0 bases, and 9 bases separated the two germline ends. The CDR3 is 14 residues long. DNA of the CDR3: TGTGCCAGCAGTGATCAGGTTTACTCCTACGAGCAGTACTTC. Translation: CASSDQVYSYEQYF.

The chain joins TRBV6-6 to TRBJ2-7; 9 bases line up with TRBD1. Germline CDR1 reads MNHNY; CDR2 reads SVGAGI (reference sequence). Trimming cost V 7 bases and J 1 base; bases outside gene matches: 8. This CDR3 has 15 amino acids. CDR3 residues: CASTYLGQGSYEQYF. CDR3 DNA: TGTGCCAGCACCTACCTGGGACAGGGATCCTACGAGCAGTACTTC.

This chain connects TRBV7-9 to TRBJ2-5; D not certain. The V gene's germline CDR1 is SEHNR and CDR2 FQNEAQ (reference sequence). V shed 3 bases and J shed 2 bases, with 7 bases lying between them. This CDR3 region has 13 residues. CDR3 sequence (DNA): TGTGCCAGCAGCTTGGGCAGTCAAGAGACCCAGTACTTC. It yields the protein CASSLGSQETQYF.

The sample holds many counts of this clonotype. V gene TRBV6-2 or TRBV6-3 combines with J gene TRBJ2-1, with TRBD2 as a possible D gene (5 bases). Germline-derived CDR1 and CDR2 are MNHEY and SVGEGT. The CDR3 has 15 residues. V was pared by 6 bases and J by 7 bases, with 19 bases between. This chain's CDR3 is CASSRPGLVGNEQFF. CDR3 DNA: TGTGCCAGCAGCAGACCGGGGTTAGTGGGGAATGAGCAGTTCTTC.

This clonotype was found a few times. The rearrangement uses TRBV6-1 and TRBJ2-1; unclear D gene. The CDR3 is 12 residues long. Trimming removed 8 bases from V and 7 bases from J, with 12 bases in between. Germline V gene lookup returns CDR1 MNHNS and CDR2 SASEGT. The CDR3 is CASASWGNEQFF. In DNA form, the CDR3 reads TGTGCCAGCGCCTCCTGGGGTAATGAGCAGTTCTTC.

The chain links TRBV20-1 to TRBJ2-4; 10 nucleotides match TRBD1. The J segment lost 6 bases and the V segment lost 3 bases, leaving 2 bases of the junction unmatched. Germline values: CDR1 DFQATT, CDR2 SNEGSKA (reference sequence). The CDR3 has 13 amino acids. The CDR3, as DNA: TGCAGTGCTAGGGGACAGGGGCTAAACATTCAGTACTTC. Its translation is CSARGQGLNIQYF.

This rearrangement joins TRBV28 to TRBJ1-5; unclear D gene. The germline V gene has CDR1 MDHEN and CDR2 SYDVKM. V was shortened by 2 bases and J by 6 bases, with 8 bases between the two germline ends. This CDR3 comprises 13 residues. The CDR3 sequence: CASSLTATQPQHF. As DNA, the CDR3 is TGTGCCAGCAGTTTAACAGCAACTCAGCCCCAGCATTTT.

V usage is TRBV20-1 and J usage is TRBJ2-7, with 8 positions matching TRBD2. The length of the CDR3 is 14 residues. V lost 3 bases to trimming and J lost 3 bases; unmatched junction nucleotides: 7. CDR1 is DFQATT, CDR2 SNEGSKA, per germline (reference sequence). The CDR3 DNA reads as TGCAGTGCTAGGTTAACGGGGGGGCACTACGAGCAGTACTTC. It yields the protein CSARLTGGHYEQYF.

This clonotype was seen ten or more times. The chain recombines TRBV7-3 with TRBJ1-1; D is undetermined. The V gene's germline CDR1 is SGHTA and CDR2 FQGTGA. V lost 0 bases and J lost 3, with 5 bases in between. This CDR3 spans 13 amino acids. The CDR3 spells CASSLTYDTEAFF. The CDR3 DNA is TGTGCCAGCAGCTTAACCTATGACACTGAAGCTTTCTTT. The whole variable domain, remainder taken from reference TRBV7-3 and TRBJ1-1, is GAGVSQTPSNKVTEKGKYVELRCDPISGHTALYWYRQSLGQGPEFLIYFQGTGAADDSGLPNDRFFAVRPEGSVSTLKIQRTERGDSAVYLCASSLTYDTEAFFGQGTRLTVV.

This clonotype was observed many times. This chain joins TRBV7-3 and TRBJ2-7, with D perhaps being TRBD1 or TRBD2 (6 bases each). CDR1 and CDR2 from the germline V gene are SGHTA and FQGTGA. The CDR3 has 15 residues. The V gene lost 2 bases and the J gene lost 2 bases, with 13 bases spanning the gap. The CDR3 nucleotides are TGTGCCAGCAGCTTAGGGGGGCGCTCGCCCTACGAGCAGTACTTC. Its protein product is CASSLGGRSPYEQYF.

This clonotype was counted ten times or more. The V and J genes are TRBV7-2 and TRBJ2-1; D call uncertain. This CDR3 has 15 amino acids. CDR1 SGHTA and CDR2 FQGNSA come from the germline V gene. Trimming removed 5 bases from V and 0 bases from J, with 11 bases in between. In DNA, the CDR3 is TGTGCCAGCAGCCCAGACCAAAGCTCCTACAATGAGCAGTTCTTC. Translating it yields CASSPDQSSYNEQFF.

This sequence joins TRBV6-2 or TRBV6-3 and TRBJ2-7; TRBD1 aligns across 9 bases. J was trimmed by 2 bases and V by 7 bases; bases with no gene match: 9. Per germline, CDR1 MNHEY and CDR2 SVGEGT. There are 15 residues in the CDR3. The CDR3 DNA sequence: TGTGCCAGCACCACTCTGGGACAGGGACCCTACGAGCAGTACTTC. Translation gives CASTTLGQGPYEQYF.

In its sample, this clonotype was seen many times. The V gene is TRBV7-8, the J gene TRBJ2-6, with D tentatively TRBD1 (6 bases). There are 17 residues in the CDR3. From germline, CDR1 is SGHVS and CDR2 FQNEAQ. The V end lost 6 bases, the J end lost 4 bases, and 19 bases lay between the germline ends. CDR3 residues: CASRSVAGDVGANVLTF. The CDR3 DNA reads TGTGCCAGCAGATCTGTGGCAGGGGATGTGGGGGCCAACGTCCTGACTTTC.

The chain links TRBV30 to TRBJ2-2; D perhaps matches TRBD1 (6 bases). The CDR3 runs to 15 residues. The ends were cut back, 3 bases at V and 4 bases at J, with 15 bases in the middle. Germline CDR1 GTSNPN, CDR2 SVGIG (reference sequence). For the CDR3, the DNA is TGTGCCTGGAGGCCCAGGGGAATGGGCACCGGGGAGCTGTTTTTT. This translates into CAWRPRGMGTGELFF.

This chain joins TRBV5-1 and TRBJ2-5; 10 nucleotides align to TRBD2. CDR1 SGHRS and CDR2 YFSETQ come from the germline V gene. This CDR3 contains 16 residues. Trimming removed 0 bases from V and 4 bases from J; junction bases left unmatched: 6. CDR3 sequence: CASSLDSGGSVETQYF. The DNA of the CDR3 is TGCGCCAGCAGCTTGGATAGCGGGGGGTCGGTAGAGACCCAGTACTTC.

This rearrangement joins TRBV20-1 to TRBJ1-1; D not resolved. Per germline, CDR1 DFQATT and CDR2 SNEGSKA (reference sequence). Trimming shortened V by 6 bases and J by 0 bases, and 14 bases separated the two germline ends. The CDR3 has 14 residues. The CDR3 region has the DNA TGCAGTGCCTGGAGGGCTTACATGAACACTGAAGCTTTCTTT. Its protein product is CSAWRAYMNTEAFF.

The V call is TRBV5-1, the J call TRBJ1-4; 9 nucleotides align to TRBD1. The germline V gene encodes CDR1 SGHRS and CDR2 YFSETQ. V lost 4 bases and J lost 0; bases outside the gene matches: 13. The CDR3 length is 19 residues. The CDR3 here is CASSPRNPGQGSTNEKLFF. CDR3 coding DNA: TGCGCCAGCAGCCCAAGAAACCCGGGACAGGGTTCAACTAATGAAAAACTGTTTTTT. The entire variable domain, with the rest obtained from reference TRBV5-1 and TRBJ1-4, is as follows: KAGVTQTPRYLIKTRGQQVTLSCSPISGHRSVSWYQQTPGQGLQFLFEYFSETQRNKGNFPGRFSGRQFSNSRSEMNVSTLELGDSALYLCASSPRNPGQGSTNEKLFFGSGTQLSVL.

This clonotype has just a few counts. The chain carries TRBV7-3 and TRBJ2-1, with 7 positions matching TRBD1. Germline-derived CDR1 and CDR2 are SGHTA and FQGTGA. The J segment lost 0 bases and the V segment lost 5 bases, leaving 7 bases of the junction unmatched. CDR3 length equals 16 residues. The CDR3 reads CASSLDRATSYNEQFF. CDR3 nucleotide sequence: TGTGCCAGCAGCCTAGACAGGGCCACCTCCTACAATGAGCAGTTCTTC.

The CDR3 here is CASPGGVANYGYTF. The CDR3, as DNA: TGTGCCAGCCCGGGGGGGGTAGCTAACTATGGCTACACCTTC. This chain links TRBV2 with TRBJ1-2; D is perhaps TRBD1 (5 bases). Germline V gene data show CDR1 as SNHLY and CDR2 as FYNNEI. Deletions cut 8 bases from V and 0 bases from J, with 13 bases between. The CDR3 has 14 residues.

In this sample, this clonotype turned up a few times. The genes are TRBV7-3 and TRBJ2-2; no firm D call. Germline CDR1 reads SGHTA; CDR2 reads FQGTGA. CDR3 length: 14 amino acids. Trimming removed 5 bases from V and 3 bases from J, with 10 bases in between. The CDR3 protein is CASSQTSDTGELFF. In DNA, the CDR3 is TGTGCCAGCAGCCAAACATCAGACACCGGGGAGCTGTTTTTT.

This clonotype was recorded many times. This chain joins TRBV7-2 and TRBJ2-5; D might be TRBD2 (6 bases). Trimming stripped 3 bases from V and 5 bases from J, with 13 bases between. The CDR3 spans 14 residues. Germline V gives CDR1 SGHTA, CDR2 FQGNSA. The CDR3 loop reads CASSFDGGGETQYF. For the CDR3, the DNA is TGTGCCAGCAGCTTCGACGGGGGTGGGGAGACCCAGTACTTC.

This clonotype showed up many times. The CDR3 region is CASSRTSGVGYEQYF. As DNA, the CDR3 is TGTGCCAGCAGCCGGACTAGCGGGGTAGGCTACGAGCAGTACTTC. The V gene is TRBV7-2, the J gene TRBJ2-7, with 12 bases fitting TRBD2. This CDR3 has 15 residues. Losses at the gene ends were 5 bases for V and 3 bases for J; bases not matched to a gene: 5. CDR1 and CDR2 (germline): SGHTA, FQGNSA. The full variable domain, completed using reference TRBV7-2 and TRBJ2-7, is GAGVSQSPSNKVTEKGKDVELRCDPISGHTALYWYRQSLGQGLEFLIYFQGNSAPDKSGLPSDRFSAERTGGSVSTLTIQRTQQEDSAVYLCASSRTSGVGYEQYFGPGTRLTVT.

Only a few counts were recorded for this clonotype. The V call is TRBV6-5, the J call TRBJ2-3; D not resolved. The CDR3 contains 13 residues. Germline CDR1 reads MNHEY; CDR2 reads SVGAGI. V was pared by 2 bases and J by 0 bases, with 3 bases between. Here the CDR3 DNA reads TGTGCCAGCAGTTACCTGAGCACAGATACGCAGTATTTT. Translated: CASSYLSTDTQYF.

This clonotype came up a few times. This rearrangement joins TRBV7-6 to TRBJ1-2; a possible D gene is TRBD1 (5 bases). The germline V and J ends were trimmed by 0 bases and 6 bases, with 8 bases remaining between them. The length of the CDR3 is 13 residues. CDR1 is SGHVS and CDR2 is FNYEAQ in the germline V gene. The CDR3 sequence: CASSLAEGNGYTF. The CDR3 DNA reads as TGTGCCAGCAGCTTAGCCGAGGGGAATGGCTACACCTTC.

The V call is TRBV19, the J call TRBJ2-1; 9 positions match TRBD2. The CDR3 consists of 15 residues. Germline V gives CDR1 LNHDA, CDR2 SQIVND (reference sequence). The trim removed 6 bases at V and 3 bases at J, leaving 6 bases unmatched. CDR3 region: CASRISGGGYNEQFF. The CDR3 DNA follows: TGTGCCAGTAGGATTAGCGGGGGTGGCTACAATGAGCAGTTCTTC.

The V call is TRBV10-3, the J call TRBJ2-3; the match to TRBD2 covers 10 bases. The CDR3 is 16 amino acids. CDR1 and CDR2 (germline): ENHRY, SYGVKD. V shed 0 bases and J 4 bases; nucleotides not matched to a gene: 4. The CDR3 reads CAISESASGSADTQYF. The CDR3 nucleotides are TGTGCCATCAGTGAGTCGGCTAGCGGGAGCGCAGATACGCAGTATTTT.

The chain has TRBV18 and TRBJ2-7, with 9 bases lining up with TRBD1. Germline V lookup: CDR1 KGHSH, CDR2 LQKENI. The trim removed 8 bases at V and 1 base at J, leaving 3 bases unmatched. This CDR3 is 13 amino acids long. DNA of the CDR3: TGTGCCAGCCTCGGGACAGGGTCCTACGAGCAGTACTTC. This encodes CASLGTGSYEQYF. Using reference TRBV18 and TRBJ2-7 for the parts outside the CDR3, the full variable domain is NAGVMQNPRHLVRRRGQEARLRCSPMKGHSHVYWYRQLPEEGLKFMVYLQKENIIDESGMPKERFSAEFPKEGPSILRIQQVVRGDSAAYFCASLGTGSYEQYFGPGTRLTVT.

Of note for this clonotype: With a much larger clone just one base away, this may be a read error. The chain employs TRBV6-1 and TRBJ2-1; 9 nucleotides line up with TRBD2. J lost 3 bases, V lost 6 bases, and 6 bases had no gene match. The CDR3 is 15 amino acids. The germline gives CDR1 MNHNS, CDR2 SASEGT. In DNA form, the CDR3 reads TGTGCCAGCAGAGATGCGGGGGGGAACTACAATGAGCAGTTCTTC. Translated: CASRDAGGNYNEQFF.

This clonotype was seen a few times. V is TRBV7-3 and J is TRBJ2-3; 8 positions agree with TRBD2. After removal of 5 bases from V and 5 bases from J, the junction contained 12 bases not matched to a gene. The CDR3 extends over 16 amino acids. The germline V gene encodes CDR1 SGHTA and CDR2 FQGTGA. Written as DNA, the CDR3 is TGTGCCAGCAGCCCCGGTGGGCGGGGGGCAGGAGATACGCAGTATTTT. Encoded protein: CASSPGGRGAGDTQYF.

This clonotype has ten or more counts. V usage is TRBV24-1 and J usage is TRBJ2-2; no reliable D call. Germline loops: CDR1 KGHDR, CDR2 SFDVKD. The CDR3 contains 15 residues. With 1 base removed from V and 4 bases from J, the gap between germline ends came to 9 bases. In DNA form, the CDR3 reads TGTGCCACCAGTGATTTAGGACCGGCCACCGGGGAGCTGTTTTTT. It is translated as CATSDLGPATGELFF.

The V call is TRBV2, the J call TRBJ2-1; no clear D. This CDR3 comprises 11 residues. V was cut by 2 bases and J by 13 bases, with 9 bases left in between. Germline loops: CDR1 SNHLY, CDR2 FYNNEI. CDR3: CASSEMRFQFF. For the CDR3, the DNA is TGTGCCAGCAGTGAAATGCGTTTTCAGTTCTTC.